Listed here is a single T cell receptor (beta chain). Authors' data handling: Amplified reference gene primers provided the basis for estimating nucleated cell counts. TCRdb's copy holds only in-frame clones and misses some; the assay was immunoSEQ multiplex PCR. V, J and clone size are those of that table, while D and trimming were read from the DNA. The sample lists tens of thousands of clones, about four fifths occurring once. This entry belongs to a study of blood T cell repertoires in COVID-19. About the research overall: Both acute and convalescent COVID-19 samples were obtained from the United States, Italy and Spain. In each case, the material was cDNA or gDNA derived from T cells, B-cell-depleted T cells, or PBMCs.

The CDR3 has 13 amino acids. Germline lookup yields CDR1 SNHLY and CDR2 FYNNEI. Deletions cut 4 bases from V and 2 bases from J, with 7 bases between. The receptor's source is a human donor in a cohort sampled during active COVID-19. The rearrangement joins TRBV2 to TRBJ2-3; D not resolved. Sequencing input: peripheral blood. The CDR3 coding sequence is TGTGCCAGCAGTGGCTACCACACAGATACGCAGTATTTT. Translation gives CASSGYHTDTQYF. The whole variable domain, filled in from reference TRBV2 and TRBJ2-3, reads EPEVTQTPSHQVTQMGQEVILRCVPISNHLYFYWYRQILGQKVEFLVSFYNNEISEKSEIFDDQFSVERPDGSNFTLKIRSTKLEDSAMYFCASSGYHTDTQYFGPGTRLTVL.